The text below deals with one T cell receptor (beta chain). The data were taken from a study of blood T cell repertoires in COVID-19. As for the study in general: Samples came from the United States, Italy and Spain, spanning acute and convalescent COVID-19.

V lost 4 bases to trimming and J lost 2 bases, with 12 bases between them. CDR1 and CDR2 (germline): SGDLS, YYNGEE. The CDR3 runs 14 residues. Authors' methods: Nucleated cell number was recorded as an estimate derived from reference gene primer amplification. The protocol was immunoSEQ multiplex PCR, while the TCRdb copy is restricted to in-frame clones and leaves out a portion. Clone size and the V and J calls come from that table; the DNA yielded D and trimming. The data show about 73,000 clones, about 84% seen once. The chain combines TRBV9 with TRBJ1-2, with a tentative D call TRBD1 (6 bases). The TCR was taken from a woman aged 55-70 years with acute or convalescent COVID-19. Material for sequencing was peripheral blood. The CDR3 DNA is TGTGCCAGCAGCCCCTCGGGGGGCAACTATGGCTACACCTTC. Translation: CASSPSGGNYGYTF. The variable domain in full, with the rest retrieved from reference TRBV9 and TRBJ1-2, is DSGVTQTPKHLITATGQRVTLRCSPRSGDLSVYWYQQSLDQGLQFLIQYYNGEERAKGNILERFSAQQFPDLHSELNLSSLELGDSALYFCASSPSGGNYGYTFGSGTRLTVV.